These T cell receptor beta chains were read from a single sample in a study of T cells in Graves' hyperthyroidism and ophthalmopathy. TCRdb fed the multiplex PCR reads into MiXCR, producing one record per CDR3 protein. The sample lists 490,000 or so distinct CDR3 sequences, over 35% occurring once. Sequencing was performed on peripheral blood or thyroid tissue (not recorded which). The receptors originated from an adult woman with Graves' disease, either hyperthyroidism or ophthalmopathy (not recorded which). CDR3s include the opening cysteine and the closing phenylalanine or tryptophan. A D gene is named only where the DNA matches it firmly. A row's size may be missing; if present it is once, few, many or a size class.

TRBD1 13 few TRBJ1-6 TRBV6-6 CASTRDSNSPLHF TGTGCCAGTACCCGGGACAGCAATTCACCCCTCCACTTT
TRBD1 15 many TRBJ2-7 TRBV7-3 CASSLAGTGGYEQYF TGTGCCAGCAGCCTCGCCGGGACAGGGGGTTACGAGCAGTACTTC
. 14 . TRBJ2-5 TRBV7-8 CASTLREGGMTQYF TGTGCCAGCACCCTCCGTGAAGGCGGGATGACCCAGTACTTC
. 14 many TRBJ2-7 TRBV6-4 CASSDGLARYEQYF TGTGCCAGCAGTGACGGCCTAGCGCGGTACGAGCAGTACTTC
. 11 once TRBJ2-3 TRBV2 CASEVPDTQYF TGTGCCAGCGAAGTTCCAGATACGCAGTATTTT
TRBD1 15 many TRBJ1-2 TRBV7-2 CASSPPGDRVSGYTF TGTGCCAGCAGCCCTCCCGGGGACAGGGTCAGTGGCTACACCTTC
. 13 few TRBJ1-2 TRBV28 CASTPVPFYGYTF TGTGCCAGCACTCCCGTTCCGTTCTATGGCTACACCTTC
. 15 many TRBJ1-1 TRBV7-6 CASSLSLLPGTEAFF TGTGCCAGCAGCTTATCTCTTTTACCGGGCACTGAAGCTTTCTTT
TRBD1 18 . TRBJ2-5 TRBV4-3 CASSQDTGGVGSQETQYF TGCGCCAGCAGCCAAGATACAGGGGGCGTGGGGTCCCAAGAGACCCAGTACTTC
. 13 few TRBJ2-5 TRBV7-3 CAISGGGKETQYF TGTGCCATCAGTGGGGGCGGCAAAGAGACCCAGTACTTC
. 13 few TRBJ2-2 TRBV7-9 CASSNRAAGELFF TGTGCCAGCAGTAACAGGGCCGCCGGGGAGCTGTTTTTT
TRBD2 14 once TRBJ2-2 TRBV7-3 CASSFLAGAGELFF TGTGCCAGCAGCTTCCTAGCGGGAGCCGGGGAGCTGTTTTTT
TRBD1 18 . TRBJ1-5 TRBV7-3 CASSTGQGSAYSNQPQHF TGTGCCAGCAGCACTGGACAGGGGTCCGCTTATAGCAATCAGCCCCAGCATTTT
. 14 . TRBJ2-5 TRBV7-9 CASGPGLQQETQYF TGTGCCAGCGGTCCGGGACTTCAGCAAGAGACCCAGTACTTC
. 13 many TRBJ2-6 TRBV15 CATKQWGANVLTF TGTGCCACCAAACAGTGGGGGGCCAACGTCCTGACTTTC
. 14 . TRBJ2-7 TRBV7-2 CASSRGGNGYEQYF TGTGCCAGCAGCCGAGGCGGAAACGGGTACGAGCAGTACTTC
. 11 . TRBJ1-1 TRBV2 CASPSGTEAFF TGTGCCAGCCCGTCGGGCACTGAAGCTTTCTTT
. 16 . TRBJ1-5 TRBV10-2 CASSAAPFGGPETQHF TGCGCCAGCAGCGCGGCCCCGTTCGGAGGGCCAGAGACCCAGCATTTT
. 13 few TRBJ1-1 TRBV11-2 CASSAIGPPEAFF TGTGCCAGCAGCGCAATAGGGCCCCCTGAAGCTTTCTTT
. 12 many TRBJ1-6 TRBV20-1 CSARSVNSPLHF TGCAGTGCTAGGAGCGTAAATTCACCCCTCCACTTT
TRBD2 15 many TRBJ2-5 TRBV7-2 CASSFGRDYKRPQYF TGTGCCAGCAGCTTCGGGAGGGACTATAAGAGACCCCAGTACTTC
. 12 . TRBJ1-1 TRBV15 CATSKGQFEAFF TGTGCCACCAGCAAAGGACAGTTTGAAGCTTTCTTT
. 16 . TRBJ1-6 TRBV30 CAWSPGRWPSNSPLHF TGTGCCTGGAGCCCGGGACGGTGGCCGAGTAATTCACCCCTCCACTTT
. 13 . TRBJ1-2 TRBV29-1 CSVLREANYGYTF TGCAGCGTTCTACGGGAAGCTAACTATGGCTACACCTTC
TRBD2 15 . TRBJ2-2 TRBV5-1 CASSRSAGGIGELFF TGCGCCAGCAGCCGGTCGGCGGGAGGTATCGGGGAGCTGTTTTTT
. 14 few TRBJ1-1 TRBV9 CASSASGWDTEAFF TGTGCCAGCAGCGCAAGCGGTTGGGACACTGAAGCTTTCTTT
. 13 few TRBJ2-7 TRBV12-3/TRBV12-4 CASSLTTGYEQYF TGTGCCAGCAGTCTAACCACAGGGTACGAGCAGTACTTC
. 16 . TRBJ1-2 TRBV7-9 CASSRLPGHHDYGYTF TGTGCCAGCAGCCGACTCCCGGGACACCACGACTATGGCTACACCTTC
. 14 few TRBJ2-2 TRBV5-6 CASSYVGGTGELFF TGTGCCAGCAGCTATGTAGGGGGAACCGGGGAGCTGTTTTTT
. 16 . TRBJ1-6 TRBV10-3 CAISESTRQENSPPHF TGTGCCATCAGTGAGTCGACTCGACAGGAGAACTCACCCCCCCACTTT
TRBD1 16 . TRBJ1-6 TRBV5-4 CASSLLVAGGNSPLHF TGTGCCAGCAGCTTGTTGGTGGCAGGGGGCAATTCACCCCTCCACTTT
TRBD2 15 . TRBJ2-7 TRBV20-1 CSARDLHGRRYEQYF TGCAGTGCTAGAGATCTCCACGGGAGGAGGTACGAGCAGTACTTC
TRBD1 14 . TRBJ1-5 TRBV24-1 CATSKGQVGQPQHF TGTGCCACCAGCAAAGGACAGGTCGGTCAGCCCCAGCATTTT
. 13 . TRBJ2-2 TRBV18 CASQGTGTGELFF TGTGCCAGCCAAGGCACAGGGACCGGGGAGCTGTTTTTT
. 15 few TRBJ2-5 TRBV7-9 CASSEWGRHQETQYF TGTGCCAGCAGCGAGTGGGGCAGACACCAAGAGACCCAGTACTTC
TRBD1 18 . TRBJ1-1 TRBV2 CASSDRSTGKSGYTEAFF TGTGCCAGCAGTGATCGATCGACAGGGAAAAGCGGCTACACTGAAGCTTTCTTT
. 15 . TRBJ1-5 TRBV10-3 CAISERFASNQPQHF TGTGCCATCAGTGAAAGGTTTGCCAGCAATCAGCCCCAGCATTTT
TRBD1 14 . TRBJ2-5 TRBV15 CATSREQGQGTQYF TGTGCCACCAGCAGAGAACAGGGGCAGGGGACCCAGTACTTC
. 14 many TRBJ1-6 TRBV11-2 CASSLDPSFRALHF TGTGCCAGCAGCTTAGATCCCTCTTTCAGGGCCCTCCACTTT
. 13 . TRBJ2-5 TRBV7-6 CASSPKREETQYF TGTGCCAGCTCTCCTAAGAGGGAGGAGACCCAGTACTTC
. 14 . TRBJ1-5 TRBV19 CASSIFEGTQPQHF TGTGCCAGTAGTATTTTTGAGGGTACCCAGCCCCAGCATTTT
. 15 . TRBJ1-5 TRBV28 CASSGLGQGNQPQHF TGTGCCAGCAGCGGACTGGGGCAAGGCAATCAGCCCCAGCATTTT
TRBD1 14 . TRBJ2-5 TRBV6-2/TRBV6-3 CASSKRTGQETQYF TGTGCCAGCAGTAAACGGACAGGGCAAGAGACCCAGTACTTC
. 14 many TRBJ2-7 TRBV20-1 CSARDRRGSDEQYF TGCAGTGCTAGAGATAGAAGGGGCTCGGACGAGCAGTACTTC
. 16 many TRBJ1-5 TRBV7-8 CASSLAGVGFGQPQHF TGTGCCAGCAGCTTAGCAGGCGTAGGGTTTGGGCAGCCCCAGCATTTT
. 14 . TRBJ2-7 TRBV20-1 CSAYTRERVYEQYF TGCAGTGCTTATACCCGGGAGCGAGTCTACGAGCAGTACTTC
. 13 . TRBJ1-2 TRBV7-2 CASSRQAAAGYTF TGTGCCAGCAGTCGACAGGCCGCTGCCGGCTACACCTTC
. 10 few TRBJ1-3 TRBV7-9 CASMGNTIYF TGTGCCAGCATGGGAAACACCATATATTTT
. 16 . TRBJ1-2 TRBV11-2 CASSLGSVAENYGYTF TGTGCCAGCAGCTTAGGTAGTGTGGCAGAAAACTATGGCTACACCTTC
. 13 many TRBJ1-4 TRBV5-1 CASSEAGREKLFF TGCGCCAGCAGTGAGGCAGGGCGAGAAAAACTGTTTTTT
TRBD2 15 once TRBJ2-7 TRBV12-3/TRBV12-4 CASSATSGQSYEQYF TGTGCCAGCAGTGCGACTAGCGGGCAGTCCTACGAGCAGTACTTC
. 17 few TRBJ2-2 TRBV13 CASTPRLGRDGTGELFF TGTGCCAGCACCCCCCGCTTGGGGCGGGATGGCACCGGGGAGCTGTTTTTT
. 13 . TRBJ2-5 TRBV10-1 CASSDATQETQYF TGCGCCAGCAGTGATGCTACGCAAGAGACCCAGTACTTC